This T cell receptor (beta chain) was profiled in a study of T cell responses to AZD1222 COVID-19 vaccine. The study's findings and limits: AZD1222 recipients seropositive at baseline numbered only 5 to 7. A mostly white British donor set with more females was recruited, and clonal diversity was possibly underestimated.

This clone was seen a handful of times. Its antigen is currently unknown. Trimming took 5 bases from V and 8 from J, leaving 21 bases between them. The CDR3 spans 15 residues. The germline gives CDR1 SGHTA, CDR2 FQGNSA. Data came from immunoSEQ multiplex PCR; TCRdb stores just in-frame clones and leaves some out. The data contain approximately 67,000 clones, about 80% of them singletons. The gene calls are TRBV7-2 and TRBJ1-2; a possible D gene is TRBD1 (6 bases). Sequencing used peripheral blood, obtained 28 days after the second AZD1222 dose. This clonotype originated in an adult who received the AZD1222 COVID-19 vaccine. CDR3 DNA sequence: TGTGCCAGCAGCCTAAAAGACAGGTCAGGTAGCGGCTACACCTTC. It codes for CASSLKDRSGSGYTF. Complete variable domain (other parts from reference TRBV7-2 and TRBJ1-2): GAGVSQSPSNKVTEKGKDVELRCDPISGHTALYWYRQSLGQGLEFLIYFQGNSAPDKSGLPSDRFSAERTGGSVSTLTIQRTQQEDSAVYLCASSLKDRSGSGYTFGSGTRLTVV.